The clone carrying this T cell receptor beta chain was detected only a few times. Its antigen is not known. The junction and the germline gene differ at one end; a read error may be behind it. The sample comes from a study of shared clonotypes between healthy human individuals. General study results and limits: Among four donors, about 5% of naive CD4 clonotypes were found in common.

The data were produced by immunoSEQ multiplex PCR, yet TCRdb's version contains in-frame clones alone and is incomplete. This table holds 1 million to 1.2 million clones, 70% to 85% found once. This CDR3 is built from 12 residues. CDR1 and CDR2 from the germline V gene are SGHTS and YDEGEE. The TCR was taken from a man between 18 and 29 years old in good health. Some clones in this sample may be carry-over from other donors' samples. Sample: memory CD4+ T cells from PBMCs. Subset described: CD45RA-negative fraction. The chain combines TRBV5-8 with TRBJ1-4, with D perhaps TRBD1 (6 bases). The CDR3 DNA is TGTGCCAGCAGCCAGGAGAAGGGACACCAGCTTTTT. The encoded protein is CASSQEKGHQLF.